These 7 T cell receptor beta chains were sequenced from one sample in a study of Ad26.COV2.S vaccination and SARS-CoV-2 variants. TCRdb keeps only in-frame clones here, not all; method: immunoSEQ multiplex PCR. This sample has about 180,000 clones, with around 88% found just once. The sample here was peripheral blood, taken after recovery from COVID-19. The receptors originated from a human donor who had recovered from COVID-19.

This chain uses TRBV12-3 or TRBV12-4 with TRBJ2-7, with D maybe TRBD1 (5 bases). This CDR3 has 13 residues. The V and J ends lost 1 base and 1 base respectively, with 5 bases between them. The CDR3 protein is CASSLGQSYEQYF. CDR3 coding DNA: TGTGCCAGCAGTTTAGGACAGTCCTACGAGCAGTACTTC.

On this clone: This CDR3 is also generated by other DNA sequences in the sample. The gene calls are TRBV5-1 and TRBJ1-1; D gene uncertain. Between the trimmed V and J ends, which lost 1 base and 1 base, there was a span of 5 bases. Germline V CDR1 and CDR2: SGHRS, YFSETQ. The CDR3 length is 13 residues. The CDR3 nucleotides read TGCGCCAGCAGCTTGTCCCGGAACACTGAAGCTTTCTTT. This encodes CASSLSRNTEAFF.

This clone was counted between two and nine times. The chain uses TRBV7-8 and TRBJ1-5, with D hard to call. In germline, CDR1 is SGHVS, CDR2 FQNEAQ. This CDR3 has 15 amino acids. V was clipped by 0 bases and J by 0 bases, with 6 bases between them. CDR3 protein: CASSLALNSNQPQHF. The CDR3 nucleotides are TGTGCCAGCAGCTTAGCGCTCAATAGCAATCAGCCCCAGCATTTT.

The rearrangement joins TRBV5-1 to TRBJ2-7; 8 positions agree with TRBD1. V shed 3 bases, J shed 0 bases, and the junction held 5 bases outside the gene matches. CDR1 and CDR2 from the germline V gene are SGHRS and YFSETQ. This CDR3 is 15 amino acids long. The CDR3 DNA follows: TGCGCCAGCAGCTCCGGGACAGGCAACTCCTACGAGCAGTACTTC. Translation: CASSSGTGNSYEQYF.

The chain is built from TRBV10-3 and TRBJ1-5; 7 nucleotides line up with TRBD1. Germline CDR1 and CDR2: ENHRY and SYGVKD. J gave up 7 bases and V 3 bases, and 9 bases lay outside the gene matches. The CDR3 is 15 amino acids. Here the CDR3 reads CAISEEGGYGQPQHF. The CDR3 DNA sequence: TGTGCCATCAGTGAAGAAGGGGGCTATGGGCAGCCCCAGCATTTT.

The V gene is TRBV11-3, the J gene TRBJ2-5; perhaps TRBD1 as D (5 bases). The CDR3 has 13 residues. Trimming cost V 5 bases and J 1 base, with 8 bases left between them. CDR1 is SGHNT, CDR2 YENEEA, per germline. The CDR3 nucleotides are TGTGCCAGCAGCCTGGACACCCAAGAGACCCAGTACTTC. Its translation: CASSLDTQETQYF. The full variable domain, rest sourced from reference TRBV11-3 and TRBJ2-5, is EAGVVQSPRYKIIEKKQPVAFWCNPISGHNTLYWYLQNLGQGPELLIRYENEEAVDDSQLPKDRFSAERLKGVDSTLKIQPAELGDSAVYLCASSLDTQETQYFGPGTRLLVL.

In nucleotides, the CDR3 is TGTGCCATCAGTGAGGCGGGGGAATCGTACCAAGAGACCCAGTACTTC. It encodes CAISEAGESYQETQYF. The gene calls are TRBV10-3 and TRBJ2-5, with TRBD2 matching 7 bases. The V segment lost 2 bases and the J segment 0 bases; nucleotides outside the gene matches: 6. There are 16 residues in the CDR3. Germline lookup yields CDR1 ENHRY and CDR2 SYGVKD.